The 27 T cell receptor beta chains reported below all come from one sample, sequenced in a study of T cells in Graves' hyperthyroidism and ophthalmopathy (dated 2019 in TCRdb). The method was multiplex PCR. This sample was sequenced with an Illumina HiSeq 2000. TCR beta CDR3 regions were amplified from RNA transcripts. A first-round RT-PCR of the TCR CDR3 used the HTBI primer set with the Qiagen OneStep RT-PCR kit. In TCRdb, the public reads were trimmed at Q25 with fastp and aligned with MiXCR, with productive beta chains retained. Here each entry gathers all rows of one CDR3 protein and keeps the most common genes and DNA. This sample lists just over 550,000 distinct CDR3 sequences; about 43% were detected once. The ten largest account for approximately 8.2% of the sample. Sequencing input: peripheral blood or thyroid tissue (not recorded which). These receptors were taken from a woman aged 18-29 years with Graves' hyperthyroidism. Donor details come from another sample of the same person, matched by shared clones.

This rearrangement joins TRBV15 to TRBJ1-2; the match to TRBD1 covers 7 bases. Trimming removed 0 bases from V and 13 bases from J; junction bases left unmatched: 8. From germline, CDR1 is LNHNV and CDR2 YYDKDF (reference sequence). This CDR3 region has 13 residues. CDR3 amino acids: CATSREVGGVSTF. The DNA of the CDR3 is TGTGCCACCAGCAGAGAAGTAGGGGGCGTTTCCACCTTC.

Ten or more counts support this clonotype. The chain has TRBV24-1 and TRBJ1-2; tentatively, D is TRBD1 (5 bases). V lost 4 bases and J 4 bases, leaving 15 bases between the germline ends. Germline V gene sequence: CDR1 KGHDR, CDR2 SFDVKD. The CDR3 covers 15 residues. Written as DNA, the CDR3 is TGTGCCACCAGTGACAGGGACGGATCAGTCTATGGCTACACCTTC. Amino acids: CATSDRDGSVYGYTF.

This clonotype was seen a handful of times. V gene TRBV19 combines with J gene TRBJ1-1; D is undetermined. The CDR3 extends over 15 amino acids. V lost 3 bases and J 0 bases, leaving 11 bases between the germline ends. Looked up from germline, CDR1 is LNHDA and CDR2 is SQIVND (reference sequence). The CDR3 DNA sequence: TGTGCCAGTAGTATGGCAGGCCTAATGAACACTGAAGCTTTCTTT. This sequence encodes CASSMAGLMNTEAFF. Together with reference TRBV19 and TRBJ1-1, the CDR3 gives the full variable domain: DGGITQSPKYLFRKEGQNVTLSCEQNLNHDAMYWYRQDPGQGLRLIYYSQIVNDFQKGDIAEGYSVSREKKESFPLTVTSAQKNPTAFYLCASSMAGLMNTEAFFGQGTRLTVV.

J is TRBJ1-1 and V is TRBV10-3; 8 nucleotides match TRBD1. V lost 5 bases and J lost 1; bases outside the gene matches: 6. Germline CDR1 and CDR2: ENHRY and SYGVKD. The length of the CDR3 is 15 residues. CDR3 sequence: CAISSPTGANTEAFF. The CDR3 region has the DNA TGTGCCATCAGTTCCCCGACAGGGGCGAACACTGAAGCTTTCTTT.

Here the CDR3 reads CSASPKRTVNEKLFF. DNA of the CDR3: TGCAGTGCTAGCCCTAAACGGACAGTAAATGAAAAACTGTTTTTT. The chain combines TRBV20-1 with TRBJ1-4; possibly TRBD1 for D (6 bases). Germline V gives CDR1 DFQATT, CDR2 SNEGSKA (reference sequence). The CDR3 spans 15 residues. The V end was cut by 3 bases, the J end by 5 bases, with 16 bases between.

J is TRBJ1-4 and V is TRBV7-9; no clear D gene. This CDR3 spans 13 amino acids. Trimming removed 1 base from V and 8 bases from J, with 8 bases in between. From germline, CDR1 is SEHNR and CDR2 FQNEAQ (reference sequence). Written as DNA, the CDR3 is TGTGCCAGCAGCTTAGGCGGAAGGGAAAAACTGTTTTTT. Translation: CASSLGGREKLFF.

Only a few counts were recorded for this clonotype. This rearrangement joins TRBV20-1 to TRBJ2-5; 9 bases are shared with TRBD1. The ends lost 6 bases at V and 5 bases at J; junction bases unmatched: 7. Germline V CDR1 and CDR2: DFQATT, SNEGSKA (reference sequence). This CDR3 has 13 amino acids. CDR3 DNA: TGCAGTGCCCCGGGACAGGGCCCTGAGACCCAGTACTTC. Translation gives CSAPGQGPETQYF.

This clonotype occurred many times. This chain uses TRBV20-1 with TRBJ1-1, with D unresolved. The length of the CDR3 is 14 residues. Trimming stripped 3 bases from V and 0 bases from J, with 11 bases between. In germline, CDR1 is DFQATT, CDR2 SNEGSKA (reference sequence). The CDR3, as DNA: TGCAGTGCTAGGTCGCCGCCGATGAACACTGAAGCTTTCTTT. Amino acids: CSARSPPMNTEAFF.

As to this clonotype: Relative to the germline gene, one junction end is altered; a read error may explain this. In DNA, the CDR3 is TGTGCCAGCAGTACCCGGACAGGGAACTACGAGCAGTACTTC. As protein: CASSTRTGNYEQYF. V and J are TRBV10-3 and TRBJ2-7; 8 nucleotides agree with TRBD1. Germline V gene lookup returns CDR1 ENHRY and CDR2 SYGVKD. CDR3 length: 14 residues.

There are a few counts of this clonotype. The rearrangement uses TRBV20-1 and TRBJ1-3; D remains unclear. CDR1 DFQATT and CDR2 SNEGSKA come from the germline V gene (reference sequence). V was shortened by 1 base and J by 4 bases, with 5 bases between the two germline ends. This CDR3 contains 12 residues. CDR3 nucleotides: TGCAGTGCTAGAGTCAAGGGAAACACCATATATTTT. Translation gives CSARVKGNTIYF.

This clonotype occurred many times. The V call is TRBV9, the J call TRBJ2-5; no firm D call. Per germline, CDR1 SGDLS and CDR2 YYNGEE. CDR3 size: 13 residues. V shed 2 bases and J shed 1 base, with 6 bases lying between them. The CDR3 region has the DNA TGTGCCAGCAGCGTTCGGAGCCAAGAGACCCAGTACTTC. It is translated as CASSVRSQETQYF.

The chain links TRBV20-1 to TRBJ2-7; perhaps TRBD2 as D (5 bases). The germline V gene encodes CDR1 DFQATT and CDR2 SNEGSKA (reference sequence). CDR3 length: 12 amino acids. V was clipped by 5 bases and J by 5 bases, with 13 bases between them. CDR3 residues: CSASEGRDEQYF. For the CDR3, the DNA is TGCAGTGCTTCCGAGGGCCGCGACGAGCAGTACTTC.

Of note for this clonotype: A clone one base away is much larger, so this may be a read error. The chain has TRBV15 and TRBJ2-7, with 9 nucleotides matching TRBD2. CDR3 length equals 16 residues. CDR1 and CDR2 from the germline V gene are LNHNV and YYDKDF (reference sequence). The V gene end was trimmed by 4 bases and the J gene end by 5 bases; junction bases not matched to a gene: 12. The DNA of the CDR3 is TGTGCCACCAGCAACCATAGCGGGAGAGGTGGCCACGAGCAGTACTTC. It yields the protein CATSNHSGRGGHEQYF.

This clonotype came up a few times. The J gene is TRBJ1-3, the V gene TRBV7-9, with D uncertain. This CDR3 spans 12 amino acids. Trimming pared 6 bases from V and 7 bases from J, leaving 10 bases between. The germline CDR1 and CDR2 sequences are SEHNR and FQNEAQ (reference sequence). CDR3: CASREGGNTIYF. The CDR3 region has the DNA TGTGCCAGCAGGGAGGGAGGGAACACCATATATTTT.

The chain is built from TRBV15 and TRBJ2-6; D gene unclear. The V end was cut by 1 base, the J end by 2 bases, with 9 bases between. The CDR3 is made up of 16 amino acids. Germline CDR1 is LNHNV and CDR2 is YYDKDF (reference sequence). CDR3 residues: CATSRAISPGANVLTF. Here the CDR3 DNA reads TGTGCCACCAGCAGAGCCATATCCCCTGGGGCCAACGTCCTGACTTTC. Full variable domain (remainder filled in from reference TRBV15 and TRBJ2-6): DAMVIQNPRYQVTQFGKPVTLSCSQTLNHNVMYWYQQKSSQAPKLLFHYYDKDFNNEADTPDNFQSRRPNTSFCFLDIRSPGLGDTAMYLCATSRAISPGANVLTFGAGSRLTVL.

CDR3 region: CATSDPGGATGELFF. As DNA, the CDR3 is TGTGCCACCAGTGATCCAGGGGGCGCAACCGGGGAGCTGTTTTTT. The chain has TRBV24-1 and TRBJ2-2; 8 nucleotides agree with TRBD1. The CDR3 length is 15 residues. V was pared by 3 bases and J by 5 bases, with 4 bases of the junction left unmatched. Looked up from germline, CDR1 is KGHDR and CDR2 is SFDVKD.

The rearrangement uses TRBV29-1 and TRBJ1-6; possibly TRBD1 for D (5 bases). Germline CDR1 is SQVTM and CDR2 is ANQGSEA. Trimming shortened V by 5 bases and J by 7 bases, and 9 bases separated the two germline ends. This CDR3 is built from 12 residues. CDR3 amino acids: CSVQEGNSPLHF. CDR3 bases: TGCAGCGTTCAGGAGGGGAATTCACCCCTCCACTTT.

V and J are TRBV5-1 and TRBJ1-2, with TRBD1 identical over 9 bases. Germline V gene sequence: CDR1 SGHRS, CDR2 YFSETQ. V lost 5 bases and J lost 8; bases outside the gene matches: 7. This CDR3 is 13 amino acids long. The CDR3 region is CASSKQGAEGYTF. In nucleotides, the CDR3 is TGCGCCAGCAGTAAACAGGGGGCCGAAGGCTACACCTTC.

This chain uses TRBV5-4 with TRBJ1-2; 8 nucleotides agree with TRBD1. The germline CDR1 and CDR2 sequences are SGHNT and YYREEE (reference sequence). The CDR3 loop spans 14 amino acids. The J segment lost 7 bases and the V segment lost 0 bases, leaving 5 bases of the junction unmatched. The CDR3, as DNA: TGTGCCAGCAGCTTGGACAGGGGGATATCTGGCTACACCTTC. This codes for CASSLDRGISGYTF.

This clonotype was observed once. The chain joins TRBV7-4 to TRBJ1-2; the D is unclear. This CDR3 comprises 15 residues. V was cut by 4 bases and J by 3 bases, with 15 bases left in between. Germline V gene sequence: CDR1 SGHVT, CDR2 SQSDAQ. The CDR3 nucleotides are TGTGCCAGCAGCTCCCGGACCCGGGGAGACTATGGCTACACCTTC. Protein: CASSSRTRGDYGYTF.

This chain uses TRBV24-1 with TRBJ1-3, with D possibly being TRBD1 (6 bases). The length of the CDR3 is 16 residues. V lost 4 bases and J 2 bases, leaving 14 bases between the germline ends. Germline V gives CDR1 KGHDR, CDR2 SFDVKD. The CDR3 reads CATSEGAKITGNTIYF. The CDR3, as DNA: TGTGCCACCAGTGAGGGGGCGAAGATTACTGGAAACACCATATATTTT.

Details on this clonotype: The CDR3 end shows no conserved phenylalanine or tryptophan, and so a read error is likely. The chain carries TRBV29-1 and TRBJ2-7; tentatively, D is TRBD1 (6 bases). With 5 bases removed from V and 4 bases from J, the gap between germline ends came to 18 bases. The CDR3 loop spans 14 amino acids. The germline V gene encodes CDR1 SQVTM and CDR2 ANQGSEA. This CDR3 is CSVFRGSSSYEQYS. CDR3 nucleotides: TGCAGCGTTTTCAGGGGAAGTTCTTCGTACGAGCAGTACTCC.

This clonotype was observed a few times. The chain uses TRBV20-1 and TRBJ2-3; TRBD2 matches 8 bases. Trimming removed 5 bases from V and 6 bases from J; junction bases left unmatched: 7. The germline V gene encodes CDR1 DFQATT and CDR2 SNEGSKA (reference sequence). This CDR3 region has 13 residues. DNA for the CDR3: TGCAGTGCTTTCGGACTAGCCGGGGATACGCAGTATTTT. Protein sequence: CSAFGLAGDTQYF.

This clonotype was seen at least ten times. The chain employs TRBV7-9 and TRBJ2-5; D gene ambiguous. Germline values: CDR1 SEHNR, CDR2 FQNEAQ (reference sequence). The CDR3 spans 12 residues. V was clipped by 2 bases and J by 9 bases, with 10 bases between them. The CDR3 DNA follows: TGTGCCAGCAGCTTATCTCGGGCGTCCCAGTACTTC. Protein product: CASSLSRASQYF.

This clonotype was recorded at least ten times. The J gene is TRBJ2-6, the V gene TRBV19; D remains ambiguous. The CDR3 runs to 15 residues. The V end was cut by 2 bases, the J end by 3 bases, with 8 bases between. The germline CDR1 and CDR2 sequences are LNHDA and SQIVND (reference sequence). The CDR3: CASSIPGGGANVLTF. The CDR3, as DNA: TGTGCCAGTAGTATACCGGGCGGTGGGGCCAACGTCCTGACTTTC.

Worth noting for this clonotype: This may come from a read error, since a much larger clone is one base off. The V and J genes are TRBV24-1 and TRBJ2-7; 10 bases are a match to TRBD1. CDR1 is KGHDR, CDR2 SFDVKD, per germline. V was clipped by 3 bases and J by 3 bases; unmatched bases: 4. The CDR3 loop spans 15 amino acids. CDR3 protein: CATSDPGTGVYEQYF. The CDR3 nucleotides read TGTGCCACCAGTGATCCCGGGACAGGGGTCTACGAGCAGTACTTC.

The rearrangement uses TRBV7-9 and TRBJ1-1; D ambiguous. Trimming left V 5 bases short and J 3 bases short, with 10 bases between. Germline assignment: CDR1 SEHNR and CDR2 FQNEAQ (reference sequence). The CDR3 extends over 13 amino acids. CDR3 in DNA: TGTGCCAGCAGCAATGGGAGATACACTGAAGCTTTCTTT. Amino acids: CASSNGRYTEAFF.